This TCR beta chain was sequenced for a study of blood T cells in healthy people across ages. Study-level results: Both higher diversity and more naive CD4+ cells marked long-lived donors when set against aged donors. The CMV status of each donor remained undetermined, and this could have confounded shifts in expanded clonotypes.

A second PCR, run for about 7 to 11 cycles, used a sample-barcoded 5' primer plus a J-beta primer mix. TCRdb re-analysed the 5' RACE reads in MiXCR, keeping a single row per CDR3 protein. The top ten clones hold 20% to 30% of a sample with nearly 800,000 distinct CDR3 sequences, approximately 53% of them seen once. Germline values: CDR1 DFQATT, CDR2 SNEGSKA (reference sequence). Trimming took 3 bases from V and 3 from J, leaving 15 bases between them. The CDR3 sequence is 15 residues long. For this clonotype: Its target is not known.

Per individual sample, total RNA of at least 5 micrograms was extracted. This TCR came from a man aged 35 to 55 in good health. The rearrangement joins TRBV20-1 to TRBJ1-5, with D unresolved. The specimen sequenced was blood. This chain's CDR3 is CSARGESGFNQPQHF. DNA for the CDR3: TGCAGTGCTAGGGGCGAGTCGGGATTCAATCAGCCCCAGCATTTT.